These T cell receptor beta chains were read from a single sample in a study of shared clonotypes between healthy human individuals. Measured with immunoSEQ multiplex PCR; TCRdb has only the in-frame clones, and not every one. This repertoire shows millions of clones, around 93% found once; its top ten account for under 2%. Sequencing used naive CD8+ T cells from PBMCs. Receptors were obtained from a man aged 18 to 30 in good health. Some clones in this sample may be carry-over from other donors' samples. The CDR3 runs from the conserved cysteine through the conserved F or W. Each record gives: J gene, V gene, D gene, CDR3 DNA, CDR3 protein. D genes are given only for firm matches.

>TRBJ1-2|TRBV28|.
TGTGCCAGCAGCCTAACAGGCTTTGGCTATGGCTACACCTTC
CASSLTGFGYGYTF
>TRBJ1-2|TRBV9|TRBD1
TGTGCCAGCAGCGAGAGGACAGGGGAACTTAAGTATGGCTACACCTTC
CASSERTGELKYGYTF
>TRBJ2-1|TRBV6-5|.
TGTGCCAGCAGTTACCTTAGCGCGACGGATGAGCAGTTCTTC
CASSYLSATDEQFF
>TRBJ1-1|TRBV27|.
TGTGCCAGCAGTTTGCGACTAAGGACTGAAGCTTTCTTT
CASSLRLRTEAFF
>TRBJ2-2|TRBV28|TRBD2
TGTGCCAGCAGTTTATTCGCCGCGGGAGGTGCCACCGGGGAGCTGTTTTTT
CASSLFAAGGATGELFF
>TRBJ2-1|TRBV13|.
TGTGCCAGCAGCACCCGGGGCCCCTCCCTCCTTGAGCAGTTCTTC
CASSTRGPSLLEQFF
>TRBJ2-1|TRBV4-2|.
TGTGCCAGCAGCCAAGATCTCCAGCGGTACGTCAATGAGCAGTTCTTC
CASSQDLQRYVNEQFF
>TRBJ2-7|TRBV19|.
TGTGCCAGTAGTCCCCAGTCGGGGGACGAGCAGTACTTC
CASSPQSGDEQYF
>TRBJ2-3|TRBV11-2|TRBD1
TGTGCCAGCAGCTCCCGGGACAGGAGCACAGATACGCAGTATTTT
CASSSRDRSTDTQYF
>TRBJ2-1|TRBV6-6|.
TGTGCCAGCAGTTACTCAGGGGCTTCTGAGCAGTTCTTC
CASSYSGASEQFF
>TRBJ1-1|TRBV27|.
TGTGCCAGCAGTTTCCTGGGGTATGAAGCTTTCTTT
CASSFLGYEAFF
>TRBJ2-2|TRBV7-9|TRBD2
TGTGCCAGCAGCTCGGGACTAGTGAACACCGGGGAGCTGTTTTTT
CASSSGLVNTGELFF
>TRBJ2-1|TRBV28|.
TGTGCCAGCAGTTGGGGCCCGGGACAAAACAATGAGCAGTTCTTC
CASSWGPGQNNEQFF
>TRBJ2-3|TRBV9|.
TGTGCCAGCAGCGTAGTGGTGGGGGATACGCAGTATTTT
CASSVVVGDTQYF
>TRBJ2-1|TRBV29-1|.
TGCAGCGGTCTAGGCTGGAGCTCCTACAATGAGCAGTTCTTC
CSGLGWSSYNEQFF